The 32 T cell receptor beta chains below were found in one sample sequenced in a study of graft-versus-host responses after intestinal transplantation. Their cognate antigens are unknown. Sequencing was performed with immunoSEQ multiplex PCR; in TCRdb, only in-frame clones are kept and a portion is missing. The sample lists around 90,000 clones; 90% to 95% were seen once. Source: unstimulated CD8+ T cells sorted from spleen or lymph node cells, taken before transplant. The receptors here all came from a human donor who was the organ donor for an intestinal transplant.

The V gene is TRBV14, the J gene TRBJ2-1; 10 bases align to TRBD2. With V trimmed by 4 bases and J by 4 bases, 7 bases remained unmatched. CDR1 and CDR2 from the germline V gene are SGHDN and FVKESK. This CDR3 is 16 amino acids long. The CDR3 reads CASSRWGLARYNEQFF. In DNA form, the CDR3 reads TGTGCCAGCAGCCGCTGGGGACTAGCGAGATACAATGAGCAGTTCTTC.

This chain links TRBV27 with TRBJ1-1, with 8 bases matching TRBD1. Germline V CDR1 and CDR2: MNHEY, SMNVEV (reference sequence). The CDR3 spans 16 residues. V lost 5 bases, J lost 0 bases, and 8 bases stayed unmatched. CDR3 coding DNA: TGTGCCAGCAGTCCCTTATGGGGACAGGTGAACACTGAAGCTTTCTTT. Amino acid sequence: CASSPLWGQVNTEAFF.

This chain uses TRBV4-3 with TRBJ1-2; perhaps TRBD1 as D (5 bases). With 3 bases removed from V and 8 bases from J, the gap between germline ends came to 13 bases. CDR1 is LGHNA, CDR2 YSLEER, per germline. The CDR3 totals 13 residues. For the CDR3, the DNA is TGCGCCAGCAGCCATTGGAGGGGAAGAGGCTACACCTTC. This translates into CASSHWRGRGYTF.

The rearrangement uses TRBV7-9 and TRBJ2-5; tentatively, D is TRBD1 (5 bases). The CDR3 consists of 14 residues. From germline, CDR1 is SEHNR and CDR2 FQNEAQ (reference sequence). Trimming left V 7 bases short and J 0 bases short, with 12 bases between. In DNA, the CDR3 is TGTGCCAGCACCAGTGACAGAAACCAAGAGACCCAGTACTTC. Protein product: CASTSDRNQETQYF.

This chain links TRBV5-4 with TRBJ1-6; D possibly corresponds to TRBD1 (6 bases). The CDR3 consists of 13 residues. V lost 1 base to trimming and J lost 10 bases, with 9 bases between them. CDR1 is SGHNT, CDR2 YYREEE, per germline (reference sequence). The CDR3 here is CASSLRGSSPLHF. The CDR3 DNA sequence: TGTGCCAGCAGCTTGAGGGGGAGCTCACCCCTCCACTTT.

This clone is a singleton in its sample. The rearrangement uses TRBV13 and TRBJ1-6; weak D call: TRBD1 (5 bases). Looked up from germline, CDR1 is PRHDT and CDR2 is FYEKMQ (reference sequence). The CDR3 totals 16 residues. The V gene lost 4 bases and the J gene lost 0 bases, with 10 bases spanning the gap. The CDR3 DNA follows: TGTGCCAGCAGCTCGGGGGGGAGCTCCTATAATTCACCCCTCCACTTT. Translated: CASSSGGSSYNSPLHF.

Here the CDR3 reads CASSATTTDTQYF. Here the CDR3 DNA reads TGTGCCAGCAGTGCCACGACTACAGATACGCAGTATTTT. The chain combines TRBV6-5 with TRBJ2-3; D ambiguous. CDR3 length equals 13 residues. The V gene's germline CDR1 is MNHEY and CDR2 SVGAGI. V was shortened by 5 bases and J by 3 bases, with 9 bases between the two germline ends.

The V call is TRBV14, the J call TRBJ1-2, with 7 nucleotides matching TRBD1. Trimming at V came to 2 bases and at J to 0 bases, leaving 3 bases not matched to a gene. Germline assignment: CDR1 SGHDN and CDR2 FVKESK. The CDR3 has 15 amino acids. The CDR3 protein is CASSQRGLSNYGYTF. DNA of the CDR3: TGTGCCAGCAGCCAAAGGGGGCTATCTAACTATGGCTACACCTTC.

This chain uses TRBV18 with TRBJ1-4; D possibly corresponds to TRBD1 (5 bases). The CDR3 contains 15 residues. The ends were cut back, 2 bases at V and 4 bases at J, with 11 bases in the middle. Germline V gene sequence: CDR1 KGHSH, CDR2 LQKENI. CDR3 DNA sequence: TGTGCCAGCTCACCATACAGGAGACTTAATGAAAAACTGTTTTTT. This translates into CASSPYRRLNEKLFF.

This chain's CDR3 is CASSLGGSRVDTQYF. CDR3 coding DNA: TGTGCCAGCAGCTTAGGCGGGAGTCGGGTCGATACGCAGTATTTT. The chain combines TRBV11-2 with TRBJ2-3; 7 positions match TRBD2. This CDR3 comprises 15 residues. Trimming at V came to 1 base and at J to 6 bases, leaving 7 bases not matched to a gene. Looked up from germline, CDR1 is SGHAT and CDR2 is FQNNGV.

The sample holds a few counts of this clone. The J gene is TRBJ1-2, the V gene TRBV6-5; D ambiguous. V gave up 6 bases and J gave up 3 bases, with 14 bases separating them. Germline V CDR1 and CDR2: MNHEY, SVGAGI. The CDR3 is 14 amino acids. The CDR3 DNA is TGTGCCAGCAGCGCCACCTTTGCAGACTATGGCTACACCTTC. It is translated as CASSATFADYGYTF.

J is TRBJ2-1 and V is TRBV4-2, with D possibly being TRBD1 (6 bases). V was trimmed by 2 bases and J by 14 bases, leaving 19 bases between them. Germline V CDR1 and CDR2: LGHNA, YNFKEQ. This CDR3 contains 14 residues. CDR3 in amino acids: CASSQLNHQGPEFF. The CDR3 DNA reads TGTGCCAGCAGCCAACTTAATCACCAGGGGCCAGAGTTCTTC.

This sequence joins TRBV5-5 and TRBJ1-2; D remains unclear. Per germline, CDR1 SGHKS and CDR2 YYEKEE (reference sequence). With 4 bases removed from V and 4 bases from J, the gap between germline ends came to 23 bases. The CDR3 length is 17 residues. The CDR3 loop is CASSPTEIRDNLYGYTF. The CDR3 nucleotides are TGTGCCAGCAGCCCTACAGAGATTCGTGATAACCTCTATGGCTACACCTTC. Together with reference TRBV5-5 and TRBJ1-2, the CDR3 gives the full variable domain: DAGVTQSPTHLIKTRGQQVTLRCSPISGHKSVSWYQQVLGQGPQFIFQYYEKEERGRGNFPDRFSARQFPNYSSELNVNALLLGDSALYLCASSPTEIRDNLYGYTFGSGTRLTVV.

This chain links TRBV7-8 with TRBJ1-1, with 7 bases identical to TRBD1. CDR1 is SGHVS and CDR2 is FQNEAQ in the germline V gene. Germline trimming cut 9 bases from V and 2 bases from J; bases unmatched to any gene: 6. The CDR3 has 13 residues. In DNA, the CDR3 is TGTGCCAGTCTTACAGGGGCTAACACTGAAGCTTTCTTT. Amino acids: CASLTGANTEAFF.

This clone was seen only a few times. The gene calls are TRBV5-4 and TRBJ1-6; D gene unclear. The CDR3 totals 15 residues. The germline CDR1 and CDR2 sequences are SGHNT and YYREEE (reference sequence). Trimming pared 0 bases from V and 9 bases from J, leaving 13 bases between. For the CDR3, the DNA is TGTGCCAGCAGCTTGGAATACGGTTCCCGTTCACCCCTCCACTTT. Translation gives CASSLEYGSRSPLHF.

The chain employs TRBV2 and TRBJ2-1, with 13 bases lining up with TRBD2. J lost 8 bases, V lost 6 bases, and 7 bases had no gene match. CDR3 length equals 15 residues. The V gene's germline CDR1 is SNHLY and CDR2 FYNNEI. The CDR3 nucleotides read TGTGCCAGCAGCCCGGGACTAGCGGGATTGGATGAGCAGTTCTTC. Translating gives CASSPGLAGLDEQFF.

This chain uses TRBV9 with TRBJ2-3; 7 bases are shared with TRBD2. This CDR3 is built from 14 residues. V lost 3 bases, J lost 7 bases, and 8 bases stayed unmatched. CDR1 SGDLS and CDR2 YYNGEE come from the germline V gene. The CDR3 sequence: CASSAGGWGNTQYF. The CDR3, as DNA: TGTGCCAGCAGCGCCGGGGGGTGGGGAAATACGCAGTATTTT.

The chain is built from TRBV28 and TRBJ1-2; 7 positions match TRBD1. The CDR3 has 13 residues. Germline CDR1 and CDR2: MDHEN and SYDVKM. The junction had 9 bases not matched to a gene; V was cut back by 7 bases and J by 7 bases. The CDR3 protein is CASTSTGYGGYTF. CDR3 bases: TGTGCCAGCACCTCGACAGGGTATGGTGGCTACACCTTC.

The chain combines TRBV10-3 with TRBJ2-7; 7 nucleotides line up with TRBD2. CDR1 is ENHRY and CDR2 is SYGVKD in the germline V gene. V lost 7 bases to trimming and J lost 2 bases; unmatched junction nucleotides: 8. The length of the CDR3 is 14 residues. The CDR3 sequence is CAIKRAGPPYEQYF. The CDR3 bases are TGTGCCATCAAAAGAGCGGGACCTCCCTACGAGCAGTACTTC.

The rearrangement uses TRBV5-1 and TRBJ2-7; D is perhaps TRBD1 (6 bases). This CDR3 is built from 16 residues. V gave up 0 bases and J gave up 2 bases, with 15 bases separating them. Germline V CDR1 and CDR2: SGHRS, YFSETQ. CDR3 nucleotide sequence: TGCGCCAGCAGCTTGGGGGGGCACGGGGTAGCCTACGAGCAGTACTTC. Its protein product is CASSLGGHGVAYEQYF.

This rearrangement joins TRBV28 to TRBJ1-5; no reliable D call. This CDR3 region has 15 residues. Trimming took off 3 bases at V and 2 bases at J, with 11 bases between the two ends. Germline loops: CDR1 MDHEN, CDR2 SYDVKM. CDR3 amino acids: CASSFPAEGNQPQHF. CDR3 sequence (DNA): TGTGCCAGCAGTTTCCCCGCCGAGGGCAATCAGCCCCAGCATTTT.

J is TRBJ2-7 and V is TRBV28; perhaps TRBD1 as D (5 bases). V lost 6 bases to trimming and J lost 5 bases, with 11 bases between them. From germline, CDR1 is MDHEN and CDR2 SYDVKM. The CDR3 runs to 12 residues. The CDR3 sequence is CASSQAGNEQYF. DNA of the CDR3: TGTGCCAGCAGCCAGGCAGGGAACGAGCAGTACTTC.

This clone was detected once. The gene calls are TRBV27 and TRBJ1-1; possible D gene TRBD1, 6 bases. The CDR3 totals 15 residues. Trimming pared 6 bases from V and 1 base from J, leaving 15 bases between. CDR1 and CDR2 (germline): MNHEY, SMNVEV (reference sequence). As DNA, the CDR3 is TGTGCCAGCAGGCAGGGGACCCACAGGAACACTGAAGCTTTCTTT. This translates into CASRQGTHRNTEAFF.

The V gene is TRBV9, the J gene TRBJ2-1, with D maybe TRBD2 (6 bases). CDR1 and CDR2 from the germline V gene are SGDLS and YYNGEE. Deletions cut 3 bases from V and 14 bases from J, with 21 bases between. This CDR3 contains 14 residues. The CDR3 protein is CASSAGVAAHEEFF. The CDR3 DNA reads TGTGCCAGCAGCGCAGGAGTAGCGGCGCACGAAGAGTTCTTC.

This chain joins TRBV29-1 and TRBJ1-2, with 9 bases that match TRBD1. The length of the CDR3 is 16 residues. CDR1 and CDR2 from the germline V gene are SQVTM and ANQGSEA. Trimming took 1 base from V and 0 from J; bases not matched to a gene: 6. The CDR3 sequence is CSVEGQGDRANYGYTF. Here the CDR3 DNA reads TGCAGCGTTGAAGGACAGGGGGACAGGGCTAACTATGGCTACACCTTC.

The genes are TRBV29-1 and TRBJ2-1; tentatively, D is TRBD1 (5 bases). CDR1 SQVTM and CDR2 ANQGSEA come from the germline V gene. The V gene lost 7 bases and the J gene lost 5 bases, with 9 bases spanning the gap. The CDR3 is 11 amino acids. The DNA for the CDR3 is TGCAGCGCCCTGACAGACAATGAGCAGTTCTTC. This sequence encodes CSALTDNEQFF.

The chain combines TRBV11-1 with TRBJ1-2; weak D call: TRBD1 (5 bases). Per germline, CDR1 SGHAT and CDR2 FQDESV (reference sequence). This CDR3 is 15 amino acids long. Trimming pared 5 bases from V and 0 bases from J, leaving 13 bases between. This CDR3 reads CASSDSFLANYGYTF. CDR3 nucleotide sequence: TGTGCCAGCAGCGACAGCTTCCTAGCTAACTATGGCTACACCTTC.

This rearrangement joins TRBV18 to TRBJ2-7, with D possibly being TRBD1 (5 bases). Per germline, CDR1 KGHSH and CDR2 LQKENI. V was cut by 0 bases and J by 5 bases, with 14 bases left in between. CDR3 size: 15 residues. For the CDR3, the DNA is TGTGCCAGCTCACCACCAACAGGCTCTCCCCACGAGCAGTACTTC. Amino acids: CASSPPTGSPHEQYF.

The rearrangement links TRBV19 to TRBJ1-2; D is perhaps TRBD1 (5 bases). The CDR3 loop spans 13 amino acids. CDR1 is LNHDA and CDR2 is SQIVND in the germline V gene (reference sequence). Trimming stripped 6 bases from V and 8 bases from J, with 16 bases between. CDR3 protein: CASRRSGGAGYTF. CDR3 DNA sequence: TGTGCCAGTAGAAGGTCCGGAGGGGCGGGCTACACCTTC.

The chain is built from TRBV7-2 and TRBJ2-3; D is undetermined. This CDR3 region has 11 residues. Trimming removed 4 bases from V and 3 bases from J, with 2 bases in between. Germline assignment: CDR1 SGHTA and CDR2 FQGNSA. In DNA, the CDR3 is TGTGCCAGCAGCTCTACAGATACGCAGTATTTT. Its translation is CASSSTDTQYF.

The chain is built from TRBV29-1 and TRBJ2-1; tentative D call: TRBD2 (5 bases). V was shortened by 7 bases and J by 0 bases, with 16 bases between the two germline ends. This CDR3 comprises 15 residues. In germline, CDR1 is SQVTM, CDR2 ANQGSEA. The CDR3 loop reads CSAPRPGSSYNEQFF. The CDR3 coding sequence is TGCAGCGCCCCGAGGCCGGGAAGCTCCTACAATGAGCAGTTCTTC.

The rearrangement uses TRBV7-2 and TRBJ2-1; 9 positions agree with TRBD2. This CDR3 has 16 residues. V lost 3 bases and J lost 8; bases outside the gene matches: 11. The germline CDR1 and CDR2 sequences are SGHTA and FQGNSA. In DNA, the CDR3 is TGTGCCAGCAGCTTGCTACTAGCGGGTGTTATCGATGAGCAGTTCTTC. Its protein product is CASSLLLAGVIDEQFF.